The source of this TCR beta chain is a study of blood T cell repertoires in COVID-19. This clone has just a few counts. As handled by the study authors: Nucleated cell number was recorded as an estimate derived from reference gene primer amplification. Data came from immunoSEQ multiplex PCR; TCRdb stores just in-frame clones and leaves some out. For V, J and clone size, that table is used; D and trimming come from the DNA. In the table there are some 150,000 clones, approximately 84% of which are singletons. J gave up 9 bases and V 4 bases, and 6 bases lay outside the gene matches. Looked up from germline, CDR1 is MNHEY and CDR2 is SVGAGI. CDR3 length: 13 amino acids.

Sequencing was done on a sample of peripheral blood. This TCR derives from a human donor with acute or convalescent COVID-19. The donor label of this sample is uncertain. The V gene is TRBV6-5, the J gene TRBJ2-1; 7 bases match TRBD1. CDR3 in amino acids: CASSFTGDAEQFF. The DNA for the CDR3 is TGTGCCAGCAGTTTTACAGGGGACGCTGAGCAGTTCTTC.